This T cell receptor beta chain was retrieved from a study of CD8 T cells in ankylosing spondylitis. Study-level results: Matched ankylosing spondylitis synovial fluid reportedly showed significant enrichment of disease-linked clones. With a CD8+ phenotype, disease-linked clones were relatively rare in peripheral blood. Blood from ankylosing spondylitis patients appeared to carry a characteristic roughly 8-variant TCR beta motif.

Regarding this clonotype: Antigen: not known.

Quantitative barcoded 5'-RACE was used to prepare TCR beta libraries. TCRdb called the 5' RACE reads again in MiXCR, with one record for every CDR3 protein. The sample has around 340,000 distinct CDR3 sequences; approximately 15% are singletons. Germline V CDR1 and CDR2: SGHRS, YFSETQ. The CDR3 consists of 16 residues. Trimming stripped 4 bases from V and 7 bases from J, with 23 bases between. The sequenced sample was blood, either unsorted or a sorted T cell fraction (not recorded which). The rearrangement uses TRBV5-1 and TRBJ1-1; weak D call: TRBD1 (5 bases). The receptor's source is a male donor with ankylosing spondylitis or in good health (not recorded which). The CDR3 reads CASSAGGLGRTYEAFF. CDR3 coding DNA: TGCGCCAGCAGCGCCGGAGGGCTGGGACGGACCTATGAAGCTTTCTTT.